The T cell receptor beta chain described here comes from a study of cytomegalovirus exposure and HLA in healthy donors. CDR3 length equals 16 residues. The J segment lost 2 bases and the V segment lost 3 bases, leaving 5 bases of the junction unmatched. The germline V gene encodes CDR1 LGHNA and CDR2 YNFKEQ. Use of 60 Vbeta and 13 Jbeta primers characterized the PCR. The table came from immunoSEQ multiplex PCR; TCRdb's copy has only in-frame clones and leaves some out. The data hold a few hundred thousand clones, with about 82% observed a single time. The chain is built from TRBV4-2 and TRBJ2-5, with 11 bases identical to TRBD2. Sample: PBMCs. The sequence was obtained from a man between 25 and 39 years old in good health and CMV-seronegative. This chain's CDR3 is CASSHTSGGLQETQYF. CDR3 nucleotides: TGTGCCAGCAGCCACACTAGCGGGGGACTACAAGAGACCCAGTACTTC.